These 26 T cell receptor beta chains came from one sample sequenced in a study of siplizumab effects on memory and regulatory T cells. The data were produced by immunoSEQ multiplex PCR, yet TCRdb's version contains in-frame clones alone and is incomplete. The sample contains some 64,000 clones, around 79% of which appear only once. The source material was memory CD4+ T cells sorted from blood. These receptors came from a human donor in good health.

This clone has only one observation. CDR3 DNA sequence: TGTGCCAGCAGCTTCCGACAGTCCTCCTACAATGAGCAGTTCTTC. Protein product: CASSFRQSSYNEQFF. V is TRBV9 and J is TRBJ2-1, with D maybe TRBD1 (5 bases). CDR1 and CDR2 (germline): SGDLS, YYNGEE. CDR3 length equals 15 residues. V lost 4 bases, J lost 0 bases, and 11 bases lay in between.

The rearrangement links TRBV5-1 to TRBJ2-3; D perhaps matches TRBD2 (6 bases). The V gene's germline CDR1 is SGHRS and CDR2 YFSETQ. The CDR3 totals 16 residues. V lost 0 bases and J 3 bases, leaving 14 bases between the germline ends. DNA of the CDR3: TGCGCCAGCAGCTTGGGCGGGGCAGATAGTACAGATACGCAGTATTTT. Amino acid sequence: CASSLGGADSTDTQYF.

The chain has TRBV7-7 and TRBJ2-1; D remains unclear. Germline assignment: CDR1 SSHAT and CDR2 FNYEAQ (reference sequence). The ends were cut back, 6 bases at V and 2 bases at J, with 14 bases in the middle. This CDR3 is 15 amino acids long. The CDR3 region has the DNA TGTGCCAGCAGTCCCGACACCCTGCCCTACAATGAGCAGTTCTTC. As protein: CASSPDTLPYNEQFF.

This rearrangement joins TRBV27 to TRBJ2-1; D uncertain. Germline V gene sequence: CDR1 MNHEY, CDR2 SMNVEV (reference sequence). The CDR3 is 15 amino acids. V lost 0 bases to trimming and J lost 8 bases, with 14 bases between them. CDR3 sequence: CASSLSTGPQDEQFF. The CDR3 DNA is TGTGCCAGCAGTTTATCAACCGGGCCTCAGGATGAGCAGTTCTTC.

The chain carries TRBV4-2 and TRBJ1-5; D not resolved. This CDR3 spans 14 amino acids. Germline V gene sequence: CDR1 LGHNA, CDR2 YNFKEQ. Trimming took 5 bases from V and 4 from J, leaving 12 bases between them. CDR3 in amino acids: CASSLAGGNQPQHF. DNA for the CDR3: TGTGCCAGCAGCTTGGCCGGAGGGAATCAGCCCCAGCATTTT.

This chain joins TRBV27 and TRBJ1-1; TRBD1 is a possible D gene (6 bases). The V and J ends lost 5 bases and 0 bases respectively, with 13 bases between them. CDR3 size: 15 residues. From germline, CDR1 is MNHEY and CDR2 SMNVEV (reference sequence). Here the CDR3 reads CASSLTGTLNTEAFF. The CDR3 DNA reads as TGTGCCAGCAGTCTAACCGGGACACTGAACACTGAAGCTTTCTTT.

This clone appeared a single time. The chain couples TRBV12-5 to TRBJ2-1; 10 bases are a match to TRBD1. CDR1 and CDR2 from the germline V gene are LGHNT and FRNRAP. V was pared by 3 bases and J by 8 bases, with 16 bases of the junction left unmatched. CDR3 length: 18 residues. This CDR3 reads CASGLSKTGTGESDEQFF. The DNA of the CDR3 is TGTGCTAGTGGTTTAAGCAAAACCGGGACAGGGGAAAGCGATGAGCAGTTCTTC.

The chain has TRBV6-5 and TRBJ1-6, with D hard to call. The V end was cut by 4 bases, the J end by 10 bases, with 17 bases between. The CDR3 length is 15 residues. CDR1 is MNHEY, CDR2 SVGAGI, per germline. CDR3 protein: CASSFQDGSGSPLHF. The CDR3 nucleotides are TGTGCCAGCAGTTTCCAGGACGGATCGGGGTCACCCCTCCACTTT.

The chain carries TRBV4-2 and TRBJ1-1, with D uncertain. V shed 3 bases and J shed 1 base, with 12 bases lying between them. This CDR3 is 15 amino acids long. Looked up from germline, CDR1 is LGHNA and CDR2 is YNFKEQ. Here the CDR3 reads CASSHWEGGNTEAFF. In DNA, the CDR3 is TGTGCCAGCAGCCATTGGGAAGGAGGGAACACTGAAGCTTTCTTT.

This clone was counted between two and nine times. This chain connects TRBV4-3 to TRBJ2-1, with D possibly TRBD1 on 6 matching bases. The CDR3 covers 16 residues. In germline, CDR1 is LGHNA, CDR2 YSLEER. The V gene lost 4 bases and the J gene lost 4 bases, with 17 bases spanning the gap. The CDR3 protein is CASSLVGAVRYNEQFF. CDR3 DNA sequence: TGCGCCAGCAGCCTCGTGGGGGCCGTTCGGTACAATGAGCAGTTCTTC.

The chain is built from TRBV19 and TRBJ2-3, with 11 bases that match TRBD2. The CDR3 consists of 16 residues. The trim removed 5 bases at V and 1 base at J, leaving 5 bases unmatched. Germline values: CDR1 LNHDA, CDR2 SQIVND (reference sequence). The CDR3 region is CASSPQGLAGTDTQYF. The CDR3 DNA follows: TGTGCCAGTAGTCCACAGGGACTAGCGGGCACAGATACGCAGTATTTT. Complete variable domain (other parts from reference TRBV19 and TRBJ2-3): DGGITQSPKYLFRKEGQNVTLSCEQNLNHDAMYWYRQDPGQGLRLIYYSQIVNDFQKGDIAEGYSVSREKKESFPLTVTSAQKNPTAFYLCASSPQGLAGTDTQYFGPGTRLTVL.

The V gene is TRBV6-6, the J gene TRBJ1-6, with a tentative D call TRBD1 (5 bases). Trimming took off 5 bases at V and 9 bases at J, with 17 bases between the two ends. This CDR3 contains 15 residues. Germline CDR1 and CDR2: MNHNY and SVGAGI (reference sequence). The CDR3 reads CASSPSGPGGSPLHF. In DNA, the CDR3 is TGTGCCAGCAGTCCTTCGGGCCCGGGGGGTTCACCCCTCCACTTT.

CDR3 in amino acids: CASSQTGGYGYTF. Written as DNA, the CDR3 is TGTGCCAGCAGCCAGACAGGGGGATACGGCTACACCTTC. V gene TRBV5-4 combines with J gene TRBJ1-2; 9 positions agree with TRBD1. The V gene end was trimmed by 4 bases and the J gene end by 8 bases; junction bases not matched to a gene: 6. The germline CDR1 and CDR2 sequences are SGHNT and YYREEE (reference sequence). The CDR3 is 13 residues long. Full variable domain (outside the CDR3, taken from reference TRBV5-4 and TRBJ1-2): ETGVTQSPTHLIKTRGQQVTLRCSSQSGHNTVSWYQQALGQGPQFIFQYYREEENGRGNFPPRFSGLQFPNYSSELNVNALELDDSALYLCASSQTGGYGYTFGSGTRLTVV.

The V call is TRBV6-5, the J call TRBJ1-1; TRBD1 is a possible D gene (5 bases). The V and J ends lost 5 bases and 1 base respectively, with 8 bases between them. Germline lookup yields CDR1 MNHEY and CDR2 SVGAGI. The CDR3 runs to 13 residues. CDR3 in amino acids: CASSAGRNTEAFF. In DNA form, the CDR3 reads TGTGCCAGCAGTGCGGGGCGGAACACTGAAGCTTTCTTT.

V usage is TRBV11-2 and J usage is TRBJ2-2, with 8 bases fitting TRBD1. CDR1 is SGHAT and CDR2 is FQNNGV in the germline V gene. Unmatched junction bases numbered 6, after V lost 5 bases and J lost 7 bases. This CDR3 has 14 residues. CDR3 nucleotides: TGTGCCAGCAGCCCTTACAGGGGGAGCGGGGAGCTGTTTTTT. Translation: CASSPYRGSGELFF.

The V gene is TRBV4-1, the J gene TRBJ2-5; D possibly matches TRBD1 or TRBD2 (5 bases each). The V end was cut by 3 bases, the J end by 1 base, with 15 bases between. This CDR3 spans 16 amino acids. Germline loops: CDR1 MGHRA, CDR2 YSYEKL. In DNA form, the CDR3 reads TGCGCCAGCAGCCAGGGGACCCCCCGGCCCCAAGAGACCCAGTACTTC. Amino acid sequence: CASSQGTPRPQETQYF.

The rearrangement joins TRBV6-4 to TRBJ1-1; D gene ambiguous. Germline CDR1 reads MRHNA; CDR2 reads SNTAGT. V lost 4 bases, J lost 1 base, and 7 bases lay in between. The CDR3 spans 13 residues. In DNA, the CDR3 is TGTGCCAGCAGTGTCACGTCGAACACTGAAGCTTTCTTT. Translation: CASSVTSNTEAFF.

This clone has more than one count but fewer than ten. The CDR3 here is CASSYDRNTEAFF. In DNA, the CDR3 is TGTGCCAGCAGTTACGACAGGAACACTGAAGCTTTCTTT. The chain couples TRBV6-5 to TRBJ1-1; TRBD1 might be the D (5 bases). The length of the CDR3 is 13 residues. Per the germline V gene, CDR1 is MNHEY and CDR2 is SVGAGI. Trimming left V 2 bases short and J 1 base short, with 5 bases between.

V and J are TRBV6-5 and TRBJ1-5, with no clear D. The V gene lost 1 base and the J gene lost 7 bases, with 11 bases spanning the gap. This CDR3 is 14 amino acids long. Per the germline V gene, CDR1 is MNHEY and CDR2 is SVGAGI. CDR3 sequence (DNA): TGTGCCAGCAGTTACTGGGCAGGAGGCCAGCCCCAGCATTTT. Translating gives CASSYWAGGQPQHF.

This clone came up many times. The chain joins TRBV5-4 to TRBJ1-2, with D perhaps matching TRBD1 (6 bases). The V end was cut by 0 bases, the J end by 6 bases, with 9 bases between. The CDR3 totals 13 residues. Germline loops: CDR1 SGHNT, CDR2 YYREEE (reference sequence). In DNA, the CDR3 is TGTGCCAGCAGCTTGGTGCCAGGGGATGGCTACACCTTC. Translated: CASSLVPGDGYTF.

V and J are TRBV19 and TRBJ2-5; the D is unclear. CDR1 is LNHDA and CDR2 is SQIVND in the germline V gene (reference sequence). The V end lost 2 bases, the J end lost 4 bases, and 5 bases lay between the germline ends. The CDR3 extends over 12 amino acids. The CDR3 nucleotides are TGTGCCAGTAGTATATTGGGAGAGACCCAGTACTTC. Protein product: CASSILGETQYF.

The chain has TRBV6-4 and TRBJ1-2, with TRBD1 identical over 10 bases. This CDR3 has 16 amino acids. Germline CDR1 and CDR2: MRHNA and SNTAGT. Unmatched junction bases numbered 10, after V lost 6 bases and J lost 3 bases. This CDR3 reads CASRIPGQGPHYGYTF. The DNA for the CDR3 is TGTGCCAGCAGAATACCGGGACAGGGGCCCCACTATGGCTACACCTTC.

The rearrangement joins TRBV7-9 to TRBJ2-7; 8 nucleotides line up with TRBD2. Germline V gives CDR1 SEHNR, CDR2 FQNEAQ (reference sequence). This CDR3 comprises 14 residues. The J segment lost 0 bases and the V segment lost 5 bases, leaving 3 bases of the junction unmatched. CDR3 residues: CASSVGTSSYEQYF. The CDR3 coding sequence is TGTGCCAGCAGCGTGGGGACTAGCTCCTACGAGCAGTACTTC.

CDR3 loop: CASSSTQGLAGLRGETQYF. The CDR3 DNA follows: TGTGCCAGCAGCTCCACCCAGGGACTAGCGGGCCTCCGGGGGGAGACCCAGTACTTC. This chain uses TRBV9 with TRBJ2-5, with TRBD2 matching 12 bases. Trimming took 4 bases from V and 5 from J; bases not matched to a gene: 18. CDR3 length: 19 residues. Germline values: CDR1 SGDLS, CDR2 YYNGEE.

V and J are TRBV28 and TRBJ2-7; 9 bases agree with TRBD1. The CDR3 is 13 amino acids. V lost 6 bases to trimming and J lost 1 base; unmatched junction nucleotides: 1. Germline V gives CDR1 MDHEN, CDR2 SYDVKM. The CDR3 here is CASRGTGSYEQYF. Here the CDR3 DNA reads TGTGCCAGCAGAGGGACAGGGTCCTACGAGCAGTACTTC.

The chain is built from TRBV14 and TRBJ2-2; D unclear. From germline, CDR1 is SGHDN and CDR2 FVKESK. With 1 base removed from V and 0 bases from J, the gap between germline ends came to 6 bases. CDR3 length: 15 residues. CDR3 sequence (DNA): TGTGCCAGCAGCCAAGCGGCAGCGAACACCGGGGAGCTGTTTTTT. Protein: CASSQAAANTGELFF.